This T cell receptor (beta chain) was obtained from a study of blood T cell repertoires in COVID-19. Overall study: Acute-phase and convalescent COVID-19 samples originated in the United States, Italy and Spain.

The Seattle site enrolled patients during active infection and followed them longitudinally. As originally analysed: Estimation of nucleated cell counts was performed using reference gene primer amplification. TCRdb's table, derived via immunoSEQ multiplex PCR, lists solely in-frame clones and lacks some. V and J calls and clone size are as listed in that table; D and trimming were resolved from the DNA. Of about 110,000 clones in the sample, around 80% were seen once. V lost 5 bases and J lost 5, with 19 bases in between. Germline CDR1 LGHNA, CDR2 YSLEER. This CDR3 is 15 amino acids long. The origin of this receptor is a man aged 80 or over with COVID-19, enrolled during active disease. The chain links TRBV4-3 to TRBJ2-7, with D possibly matching TRBD1 (6 bases). Sample: peripheral blood. The CDR3 protein is CASSSTRQGPHEQYF. CDR3 sequence (DNA): TGCGCCAGCAGCTCCACTCGGCAGGGGCCCCACGAGCAGTACTTC.